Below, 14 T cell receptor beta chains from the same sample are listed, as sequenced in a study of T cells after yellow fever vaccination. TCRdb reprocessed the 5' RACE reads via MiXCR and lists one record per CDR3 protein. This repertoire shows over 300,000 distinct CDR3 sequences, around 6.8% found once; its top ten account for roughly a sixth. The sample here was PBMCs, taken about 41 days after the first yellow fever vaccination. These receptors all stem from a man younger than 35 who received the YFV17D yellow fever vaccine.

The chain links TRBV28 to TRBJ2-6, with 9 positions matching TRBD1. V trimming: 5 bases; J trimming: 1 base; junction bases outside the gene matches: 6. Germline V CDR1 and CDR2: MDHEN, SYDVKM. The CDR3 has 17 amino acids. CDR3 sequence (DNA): TGTGCCAGCAGTGCCGGGACAGGGAGGTCTGGGGCCAACGTCCTGACTTTC. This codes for CASSAGTGRSGANVLTF.

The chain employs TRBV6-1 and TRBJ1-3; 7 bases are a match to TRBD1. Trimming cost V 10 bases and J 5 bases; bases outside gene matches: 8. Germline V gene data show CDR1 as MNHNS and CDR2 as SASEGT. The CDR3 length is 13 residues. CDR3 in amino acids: CATSGQNRNTIYF. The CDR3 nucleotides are TGTGCCACCTCGGGACAGAATCGAAACACCATATATTTT.

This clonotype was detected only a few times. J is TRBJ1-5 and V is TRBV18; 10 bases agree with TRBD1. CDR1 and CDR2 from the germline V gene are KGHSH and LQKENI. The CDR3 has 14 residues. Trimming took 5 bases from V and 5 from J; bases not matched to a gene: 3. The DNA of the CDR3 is TGTGCCAGCTCAGCGGGGACAGGGGATCAGCCCCAGCATTTT. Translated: CASSAGTGDQPQHF.

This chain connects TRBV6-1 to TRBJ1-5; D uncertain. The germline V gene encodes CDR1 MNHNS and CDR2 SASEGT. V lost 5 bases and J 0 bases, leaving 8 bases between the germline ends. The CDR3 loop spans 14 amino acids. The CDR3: CASSQSNSNQPQHF. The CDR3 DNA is TGTGCCAGCAGTCAGAGTAATAGCAATCAGCCCCAGCATTTT.

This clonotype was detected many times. CDR3 protein: CSASPGQGASSRFF. CDR3 bases: TGCAGTGCTAGTCCGGGACAGGGGGCGAGTTCCCGGTTCTTC. V is TRBV20-1 and J is TRBJ2-1; TRBD1 agrees at 12 bases. The V gene end was trimmed by 3 bases and the J gene end by 15 bases; junction bases not matched to a gene: 12. CDR3 length: 14 residues. Germline values: CDR1 DFQATT, CDR2 SNEGSKA (reference sequence).

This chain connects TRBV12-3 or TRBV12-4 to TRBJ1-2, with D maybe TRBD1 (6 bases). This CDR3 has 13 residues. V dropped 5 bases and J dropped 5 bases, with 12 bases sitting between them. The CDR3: CASSPGTRYGYTF. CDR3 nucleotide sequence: TGTGCCAGCAGTCCCGGGACAAGATATGGCTACACCTTC.

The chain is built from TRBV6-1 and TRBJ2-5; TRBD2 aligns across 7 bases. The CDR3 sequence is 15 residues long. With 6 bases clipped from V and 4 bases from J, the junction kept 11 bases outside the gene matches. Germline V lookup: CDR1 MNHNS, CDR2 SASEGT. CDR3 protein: CASRVQLALLETQYF. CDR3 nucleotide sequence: TGTGCCAGCAGGGTTCAACTAGCGTTATTAGAGACCCAGTACTTC.

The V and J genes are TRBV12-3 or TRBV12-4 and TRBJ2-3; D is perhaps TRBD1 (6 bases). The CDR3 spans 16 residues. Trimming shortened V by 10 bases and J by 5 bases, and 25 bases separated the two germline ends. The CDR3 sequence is CAISSGVIQGGDTQYF. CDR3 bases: TGTGCCATCTCATCTGGGGTTATTCAAGGGGGAGATACGCAGTATTTT.

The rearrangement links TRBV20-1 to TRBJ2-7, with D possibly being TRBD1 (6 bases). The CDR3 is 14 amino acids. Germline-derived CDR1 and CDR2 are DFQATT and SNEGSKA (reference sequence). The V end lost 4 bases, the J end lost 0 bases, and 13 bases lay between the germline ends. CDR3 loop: CSATRQARSYEQYF. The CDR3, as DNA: TGCAGTGCTACTAGACAGGCCCGCTCCTACGAGCAGTACTTC.

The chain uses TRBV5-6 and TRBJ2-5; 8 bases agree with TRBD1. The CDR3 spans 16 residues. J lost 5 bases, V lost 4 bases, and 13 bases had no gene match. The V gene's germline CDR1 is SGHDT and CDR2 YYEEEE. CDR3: CASSRSRTGRSETQYF. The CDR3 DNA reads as TGTGCCAGCAGCCGATCGAGGACAGGGCGGTCCGAGACCCAGTACTTC.

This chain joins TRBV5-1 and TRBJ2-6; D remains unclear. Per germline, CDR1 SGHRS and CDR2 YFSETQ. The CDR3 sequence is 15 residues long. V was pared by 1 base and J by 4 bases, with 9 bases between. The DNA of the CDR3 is TGCGCCAGCAGCTTGATAGTATTAGGGGCCAACGTCCTGACTTTC. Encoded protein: CASSLIVLGANVLTF.

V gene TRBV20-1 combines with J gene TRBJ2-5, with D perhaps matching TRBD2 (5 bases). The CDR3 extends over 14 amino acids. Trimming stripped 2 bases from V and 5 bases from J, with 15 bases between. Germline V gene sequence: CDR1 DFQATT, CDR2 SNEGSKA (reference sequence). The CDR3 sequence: CSARPKGKRETQYF. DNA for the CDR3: TGCAGTGCTAGACCCAAAGGGAAGCGGGAGACCCAGTACTTC.

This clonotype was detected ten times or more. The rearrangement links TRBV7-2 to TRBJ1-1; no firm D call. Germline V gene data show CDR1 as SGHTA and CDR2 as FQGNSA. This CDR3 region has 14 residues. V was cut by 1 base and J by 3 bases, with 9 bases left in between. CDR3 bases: TGTGCCAGCAGCTTAGATAGGAGCTACACTGAAGCTTTCTTT. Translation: CASSLDRSYTEAFF.

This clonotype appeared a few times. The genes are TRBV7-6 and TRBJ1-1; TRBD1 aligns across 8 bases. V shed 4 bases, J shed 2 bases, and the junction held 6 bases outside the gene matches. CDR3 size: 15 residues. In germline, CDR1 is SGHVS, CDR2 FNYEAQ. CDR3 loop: CASSSRQGTNTEAFF. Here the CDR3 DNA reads TGTGCCAGCAGCTCTCGACAGGGGACCAACACTGAAGCTTTCTTT.